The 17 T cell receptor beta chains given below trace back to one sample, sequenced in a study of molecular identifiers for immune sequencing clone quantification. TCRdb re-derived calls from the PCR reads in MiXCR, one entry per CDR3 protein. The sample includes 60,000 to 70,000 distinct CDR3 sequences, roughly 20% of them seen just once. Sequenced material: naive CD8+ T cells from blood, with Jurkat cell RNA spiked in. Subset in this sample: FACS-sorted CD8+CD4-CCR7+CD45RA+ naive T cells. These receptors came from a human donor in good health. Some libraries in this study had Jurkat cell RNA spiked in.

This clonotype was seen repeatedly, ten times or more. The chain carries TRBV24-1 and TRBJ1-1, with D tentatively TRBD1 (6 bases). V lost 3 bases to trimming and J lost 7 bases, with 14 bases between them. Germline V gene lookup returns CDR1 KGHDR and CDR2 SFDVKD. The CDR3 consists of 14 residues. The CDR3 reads CATSDGRTVGEAFF. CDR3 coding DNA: TGTGCCACCAGTGATGGCCGGACAGTTGGTGAAGCTTTCTTT.

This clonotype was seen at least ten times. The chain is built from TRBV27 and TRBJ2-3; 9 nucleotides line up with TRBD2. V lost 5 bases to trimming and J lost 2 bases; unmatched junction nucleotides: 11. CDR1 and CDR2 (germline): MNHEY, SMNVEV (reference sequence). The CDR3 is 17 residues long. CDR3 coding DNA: TGTGCCAGCAGTCCCGCGGGACTAGCTACCTCCACAGATACGCAGTATTTT. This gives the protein CASSPAGLATSTDTQYF.

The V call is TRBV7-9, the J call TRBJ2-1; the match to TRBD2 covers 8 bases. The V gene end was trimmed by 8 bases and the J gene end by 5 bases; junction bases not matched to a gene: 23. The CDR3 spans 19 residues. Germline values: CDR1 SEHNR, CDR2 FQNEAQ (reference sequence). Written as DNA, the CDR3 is TGTGCCAGCGACCTGCCCGGGACGGCAAGTCTAGCGGGCGACAATGAGCAGTTCTTC. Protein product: CASDLPGTASLAGDNEQFF.

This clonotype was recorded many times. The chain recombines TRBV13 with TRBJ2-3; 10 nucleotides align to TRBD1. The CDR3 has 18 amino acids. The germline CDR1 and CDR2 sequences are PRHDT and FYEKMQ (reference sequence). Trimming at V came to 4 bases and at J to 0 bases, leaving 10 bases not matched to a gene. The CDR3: CASSSTGTGASSTDTQYF. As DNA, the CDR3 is TGTGCCAGCAGCTCCACCGGGACAGGGGCATCTAGCACAGATACGCAGTATTTT.

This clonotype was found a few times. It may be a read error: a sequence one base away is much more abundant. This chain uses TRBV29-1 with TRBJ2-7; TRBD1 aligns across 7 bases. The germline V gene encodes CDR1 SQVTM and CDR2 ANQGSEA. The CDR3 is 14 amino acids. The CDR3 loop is CSASTGVASCEQYF. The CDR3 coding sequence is TGCAGCGCGTCCACAGGGGTCGCTTCCTGCGAGCAGTACTTC.

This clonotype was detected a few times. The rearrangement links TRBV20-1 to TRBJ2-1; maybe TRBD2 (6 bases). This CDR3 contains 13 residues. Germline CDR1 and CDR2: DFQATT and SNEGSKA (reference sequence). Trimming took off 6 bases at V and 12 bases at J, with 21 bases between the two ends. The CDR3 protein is CSAPGLAVDGQFF. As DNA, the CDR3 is TGCAGTGCCCCGGGACTTGCGGTGGATGGGCAGTTCTTC.

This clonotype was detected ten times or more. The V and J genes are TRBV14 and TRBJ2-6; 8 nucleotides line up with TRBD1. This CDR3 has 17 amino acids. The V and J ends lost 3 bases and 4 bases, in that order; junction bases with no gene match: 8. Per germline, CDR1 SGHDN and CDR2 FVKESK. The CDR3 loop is CASSHRRTGQGANVLTF. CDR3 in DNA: TGTGCCAGCAGCCACAGACGGACAGGGCAAGGGGCCAACGTCCTGACTTTC.

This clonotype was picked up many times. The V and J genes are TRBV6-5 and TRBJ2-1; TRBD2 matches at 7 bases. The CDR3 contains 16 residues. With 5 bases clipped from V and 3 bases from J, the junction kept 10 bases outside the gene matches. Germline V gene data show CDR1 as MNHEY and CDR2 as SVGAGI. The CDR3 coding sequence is TGTGCCAGCAGTACCTTGGAGCGGGGTAACTACAATGAGCAGTTCTTC. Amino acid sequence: CASSTLERGNYNEQFF.

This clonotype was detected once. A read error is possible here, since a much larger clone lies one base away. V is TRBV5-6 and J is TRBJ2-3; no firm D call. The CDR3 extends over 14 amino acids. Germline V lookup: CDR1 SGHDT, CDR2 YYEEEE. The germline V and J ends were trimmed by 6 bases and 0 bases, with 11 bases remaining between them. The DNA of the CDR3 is TGTGCCAGCACCATGGCGGCTAGCACAGATACGCAGTATTTT. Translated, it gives CASTMAASTDTQYF. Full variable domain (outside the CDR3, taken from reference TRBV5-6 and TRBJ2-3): DAGVTQSPTHLIKTRGQQVTLRCSPKSGHDTVSWYQQALGQGPQFIFQYYEEEERQRGNFPDRFSGHQFPNYSSELNVNALLLGDSALYLCASTMAASTDTQYFGPGTRLTVL.

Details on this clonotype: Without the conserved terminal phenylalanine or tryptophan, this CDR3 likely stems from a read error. Here the CDR3 reads CSAQGPLGEQYL. In DNA form, the CDR3 reads TGCAGCGCTCAAGGGCCTCTTGGCGAGCAGTACCTC. The chain is built from TRBV29-1 and TRBJ2-7; no clear D. The CDR3 spans 12 residues. Germline V gives CDR1 SQVTM, CDR2 ANQGSEA. V was clipped by 7 bases and J by 6 bases, with 16 bases between them.

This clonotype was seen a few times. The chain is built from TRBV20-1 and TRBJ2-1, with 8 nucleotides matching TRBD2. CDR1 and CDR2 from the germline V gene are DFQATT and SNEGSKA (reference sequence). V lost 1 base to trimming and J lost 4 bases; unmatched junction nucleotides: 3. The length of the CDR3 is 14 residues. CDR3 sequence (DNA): TGCAGTGCTAGAGGGACGGGAGGGTACAATGAGCAGTTCTTC. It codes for CSARGTGGYNEQFF.

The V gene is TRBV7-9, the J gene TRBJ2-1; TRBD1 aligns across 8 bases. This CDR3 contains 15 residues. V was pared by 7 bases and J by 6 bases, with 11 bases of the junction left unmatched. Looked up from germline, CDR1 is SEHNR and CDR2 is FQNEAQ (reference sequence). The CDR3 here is CASTEPTGAANEQFF. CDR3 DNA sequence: TGTGCCAGCACCGAGCCGACAGGGGCCGCCAATGAGCAGTTCTTC.

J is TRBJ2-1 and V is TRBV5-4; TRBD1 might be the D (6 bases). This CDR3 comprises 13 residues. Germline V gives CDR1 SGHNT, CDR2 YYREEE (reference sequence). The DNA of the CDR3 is TGTGCTTTAGGGGACACTGACTACAATGAGCAGTTCTTC. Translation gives CALGDTDYNEQFF.

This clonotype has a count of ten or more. CDR3 in amino acids: CASSLAGGSAGELFF. In DNA form, the CDR3 reads TGTGCCAGCAGTTTGGCAGGGGGCAGCGCCGGGGAGCTGTTTTTT. J is TRBJ2-2 and V is TRBV25-1, with TRBD1 identical over 8 bases. Looked up from germline, CDR1 is MGHDK and CDR2 is SYGVNS. The length of the CDR3 is 15 residues. The V and J ends lost 5 bases and 6 bases, in that order; junction bases with no gene match: 8.

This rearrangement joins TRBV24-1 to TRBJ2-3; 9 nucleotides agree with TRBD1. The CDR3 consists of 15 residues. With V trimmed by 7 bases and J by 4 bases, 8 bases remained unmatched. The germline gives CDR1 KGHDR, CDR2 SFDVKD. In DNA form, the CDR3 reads TGTGCCACCAGGGGACAGGGTATGGTAGCAGATACGCAGTATTTT. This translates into CATRGQGMVADTQYF.

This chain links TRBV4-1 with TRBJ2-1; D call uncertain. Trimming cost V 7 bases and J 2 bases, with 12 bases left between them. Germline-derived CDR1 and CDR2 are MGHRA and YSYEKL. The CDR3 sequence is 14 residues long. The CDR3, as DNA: TGCGCCAGCATGGTCCGGGCAACCTACAATGAGCAGTTCTTC. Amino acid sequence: CASMVRATYNEQFF.

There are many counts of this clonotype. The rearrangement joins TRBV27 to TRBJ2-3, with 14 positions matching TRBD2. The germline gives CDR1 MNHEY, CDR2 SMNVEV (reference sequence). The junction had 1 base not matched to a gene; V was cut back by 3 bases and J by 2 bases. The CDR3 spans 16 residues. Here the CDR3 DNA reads TGTGCCAGCAGTTTGGGACTAGCGGGAGTCACAGATACGCAGTATTTT. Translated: CASSLGLAGVTDTQYF.